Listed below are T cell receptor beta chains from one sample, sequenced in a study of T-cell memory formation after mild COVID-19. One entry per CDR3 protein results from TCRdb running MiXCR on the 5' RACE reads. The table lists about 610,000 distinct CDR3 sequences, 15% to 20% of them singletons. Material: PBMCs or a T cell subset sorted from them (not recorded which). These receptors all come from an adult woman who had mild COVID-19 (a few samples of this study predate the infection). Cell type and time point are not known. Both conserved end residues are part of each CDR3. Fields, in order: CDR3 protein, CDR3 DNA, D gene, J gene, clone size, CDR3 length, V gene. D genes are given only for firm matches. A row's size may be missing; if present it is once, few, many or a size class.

CDR3aa: CASSPPGVQAYTGELFF
CDR3nt: TGTGCCAGCAGCCCTCCGGGAGTACAGGCCTACACCGGGGAGCTGTTTTTT
d_gene: .
j_gene: TRBJ2-2
abundance: .
len: 17
v_gene: TRBV7-9

CDR3aa: CASSLRLTTQERKLFF
CDR3nt: TGTGCCAGCAGTTTACGTCTAACGACCCAAGAGAGAAAACTGTTTTTT
d_gene: .
j_gene: TRBJ1-4
abundance: few
len: 16
v_gene: TRBV12-3/TRBV12-4

CDR3aa: CSAKGAYGYTF
CDR3nt: TGCAGCGCTAAGGGAGCCTATGGCTACACCTTC
d_gene: .
j_gene: TRBJ1-2
abundance: .
len: 11
v_gene: TRBV29-1

CDR3aa: CAIRGLAGEQYF
CDR3nt: TGTGCCATCAGGGGACTAGCGGGCGAGCAGTACTTC
d_gene: TRBD2
j_gene: TRBJ2-7
abundance: .
len: 12
v_gene: TRBV10-3

CDR3aa: CASSEDGYNEQFF
CDR3nt: TGTGCCAGCAGTGAAGACGGATACAATGAGCAGTTCTTC
d_gene: .
j_gene: TRBJ2-1
abundance: .
len: 13
v_gene: TRBV12-3/TRBV12-4

CDR3aa: CASSSVGGGTGELFF
CDR3nt: TGTGCCAGCAGCTCCGTGGGAGGGGGCACCGGGGAGCTGTTTTTT
d_gene: .
j_gene: TRBJ2-2
abundance: few
len: 15
v_gene: TRBV7-3

CDR3aa: CASSLGQGKETQYF
CDR3nt: TGTGCCAGCAGTTTAGGGCAGGGAAAAGAGACCCAGTACTTC
d_gene: .
j_gene: TRBJ2-5
abundance: many
len: 14
v_gene: TRBV12-3/TRBV12-4

CDR3aa: CASSGQFGGEQFF
CDR3nt: TGTGCCAGCAGTGGGCAATTTGGTGGTGAGCAGTTCTTC
d_gene: .
j_gene: TRBJ2-1
abundance: .
len: 13
v_gene: TRBV25-1

CDR3aa: CASSLTRTVGETQYF
CDR3nt: TGTGCCAGCAGCCTAACACGGACAGTCGGGGAGACCCAGTACTTC
d_gene: .
j_gene: TRBJ2-5
abundance: .
len: 15
v_gene: TRBV11-1

CDR3aa: CASSPLGGSMVYEQYF
CDR3nt: TGTGCCAGCAGCCCATTAGGGGGTAGTATGGTGTACGAGCAGTACTTC
d_gene: .
j_gene: TRBJ2-7
abundance: .
len: 16
v_gene: TRBV4-2

CDR3aa: CASSWVSGGSQYF
CDR3nt: TGTGCCAGCAGCTGGGTTAGCGGGGGCTCGCAGTATTTT
d_gene: TRBD2
j_gene: TRBJ2-3
abundance: .
len: 13
v_gene: TRBV7-2

CDR3aa: CASTLPLGGGWDSPLHF
CDR3nt: TGTGCCAGCACCCTACCCCTTGGCGGTGGTTGGGATTCACCCCTCCACTTT
d_gene: .
j_gene: TRBJ1-6
abundance: few
len: 17
v_gene: TRBV12-3/TRBV12-4

CDR3aa: CASSPERTGGYNEQFF
CDR3nt: TGCGCCAGCAGCCCCGAGCGGACAGGGGGCTACAATGAGCAGTTCTTC
d_gene: TRBD1
j_gene: TRBJ2-1
abundance: .
len: 16
v_gene: TRBV5-1

CDR3aa: CASSYSGVKQYF
CDR3nt: TGTGCCAGCAGTTACAGCGGGGTAAAGCAGTACTTC
d_gene: TRBD2
j_gene: TRBJ2-7
abundance: few
len: 12
v_gene: TRBV6-5

CDR3aa: CASSEQSYGYTF
CDR3nt: TGTGCCAGCAGTGAACAGTCCTATGGCTACACCTTC
d_gene: .
j_gene: TRBJ1-2
abundance: .
len: 12
v_gene: TRBV2

CDR3aa: CASSAGRGGTGTQYF
CDR3nt: TGTGCCAGCAGCGCCGGGAGGGGAGGCACAGGTACGCAGTATTTT
d_gene: TRBD2
j_gene: TRBJ2-3
abundance: .
len: 15
v_gene: TRBV7-3

CDR3aa: CASSHPDRAFYNEQFF
CDR3nt: TGTGCCAGCAGCCACCCCGACAGGGCATTTTACAATGAGCAGTTCTTC
d_gene: TRBD1
j_gene: TRBJ2-1
abundance: few
len: 16
v_gene: TRBV7-9

CDR3aa: CAIRQGAGATDTQYF
CDR3nt: TGTGCCATCAGACAGGGCGCCGGGGCCACAGATACGCAGTATTTT
d_gene: .
j_gene: TRBJ2-3
abundance: .
len: 15
v_gene: TRBV10-3

CDR3aa: CSVAAGPNTGELFF
CDR3nt: TGCAGCGTTGCGGCCGGACCGAACACCGGGGAGCTGTTTTTT
d_gene: .
j_gene: TRBJ2-2
abundance: .
len: 14
v_gene: TRBV29-1

CDR3aa: CASSLSGTGQGTTGELFF
CDR3nt: TGTGCCAGCAGCTTAAGCGGAACGGGACAGGGTACTACCGGGGAGCTGTTTTTT
d_gene: TRBD1
j_gene: TRBJ2-2
abundance: few
len: 18
v_gene: TRBV7-3

CDR3aa: CASSLRTRLAGGLETQYF
CDR3nt: TGTGCCAGCAGTTTACGTACTCGCTTAGCGGGGGGGCTGGAGACCCAGTACTTC
d_gene: TRBD2
j_gene: TRBJ2-5
abundance: few
len: 18
v_gene: TRBV27

CDR3aa: CASSKEVRGGGYTF
CDR3nt: TGTGCCAGCAGCAAAGAGGTCAGGGGGGGCGGCTACACCTTC
d_gene: .
j_gene: TRBJ1-2
abundance: .
len: 14
v_gene: TRBV21-1

CDR3aa: CASSLSGGSETQYF
CDR3nt: TGTGCCAGCAGCTTAAGCGGGGGAAGTGAGACCCAGTACTTC
d_gene: TRBD2
j_gene: TRBJ2-5
abundance: .
len: 14
v_gene: TRBV7-3

CDR3aa: CASSGPRETQYF
CDR3nt: TGTGCCAGTAGCGGCCCTCGAGAGACCCAGTACTTC
d_gene: .
j_gene: TRBJ2-5
abundance: many
len: 12
v_gene: TRBV7-8

CDR3aa: CATSVQDTEAFF
CDR3nt: TGTGCCACCAGTGTTCAGGACACTGAAGCTTTCTTT
d_gene: .
j_gene: TRBJ1-1
abundance: .
len: 12
v_gene: TRBV24-1

CDR3aa: CASSEALGRYEQYF
CDR3nt: TGTGCCAGCAGTGAGGCCCTCGGGCGCTACGAGCAGTACTTC
d_gene: .
j_gene: TRBJ2-7
abundance: few
len: 14
v_gene: TRBV2

CDR3aa: CASSLVQGPYEQYF
CDR3nt: TGTGCCAGCAGTTTAGTACAGGGGCCCTACGAGCAGTACTTC
d_gene: TRBD1
j_gene: TRBJ2-7
abundance: many
len: 14
v_gene: TRBV28

CDR3aa: CASSFLRSGAPGEQYF
CDR3nt: TGTGCCAGCAGTTTCCTCCGTTCGGGGGCGCCGGGGGAGCAGTACTTC
d_gene: .
j_gene: TRBJ2-7
abundance: few
len: 16
v_gene: TRBV6-5

CDR3aa: CASSEGPVGNIQYF
CDR3nt: TGTGCCAGCAGTGAAGGTCCGGTGGGGAACATTCAGTACTTC
d_gene: .
j_gene: TRBJ2-4
abundance: .
len: 14
v_gene: TRBV2

CDR3aa: CAISEFGTSGDEQYF
CDR3nt: TGTGCCATCAGTGAGTTCGGGACTAGCGGGGACGAGCAGTACTTC
d_gene: TRBD2
j_gene: TRBJ2-7
abundance: .
len: 15
v_gene: TRBV10-3

CDR3aa: CASMAGGGGSPEQFF
CDR3nt: TGCGCCAGTATGGCCGGGGGGGGCGGTTCCCCCGAGCAGTTCTTC
d_gene: TRBD2
j_gene: TRBJ2-1
abundance: .
len: 15
v_gene: TRBV5-1